This record looks at one T cell receptor beta chain sequence and its context. The data stem from a study of blood T cell repertoires in COVID-19. Whole-study context: Researchers got acute and convalescent COVID-19 samples from the United States, Italy and Spain.

Original methodology: Amplifying reference gene primers gave estimates of nucleated cell counts. This table comes from immunoSEQ multiplex PCR, and its TCRdb copy is limited to in-frame clones, with some not included. For V, J and clone size, that table is used; D and trimming come from the DNA. The sample holds 200,000 to 250,000 clones, around 84% seen once. This TCR came from a woman aged 18-29 years with acute or convalescent COVID-19. The source material was peripheral blood.

This chain's CDR3 is CASSLQGDGANVLTF. The CDR3 DNA follows: TGTGCCAGCAGTTTACAGGGGGACGGGGCCAACGTCCTGACTTTC. This sequence joins TRBV28 and TRBJ2-6; the match to TRBD1 covers 7 bases. In germline, CDR1 is MDHEN, CDR2 SYDVKM. The CDR3 runs 15 residues. The ends lost 2 bases at V and 4 bases at J; junction bases unmatched: 2.